These T cell receptor beta chains were read from a single sample in a study of blood T cell repertoires in COVID-19. The protocol was immunoSEQ multiplex PCR, while the TCRdb copy is restricted to in-frame clones and leaves out a portion. The repertoire holds tens of thousands of clones, with approximately 90% as singletons. The sample was peripheral blood. The receptors stem from a man younger than 40 with acute or convalescent COVID-19. The CDR3 runs from the conserved cysteine through the conserved F or W. Each record gives: J gene, clone size, D gene, V gene, CDR3 length, CDR3 protein, CDR3 DNA. A D gene is named only where the DNA matches it firmly. Clone size is not always given. Where it is, it says once, few, many or a class for expanded clones.

j_call: TRBJ1-1
clone_size: NA
d_call: NA
v_call: TRBV19
cdr3_length: 13
cdr3_aa: CASSEEAGDEAFF
cdr3_nt: TGTGCCAGTAGTGAGGAGGCAGGGGATGAAGCTTTCTTT

j_call: TRBJ1-5
clone_size: NA
d_call: NA
v_call: TRBV30
cdr3_length: 13
cdr3_aa: CAWSSGLDQPQHF
cdr3_nt: TGTGCCTGGAGTTCGGGTTTGGATCAGCCCCAGCATTTT

j_call: TRBJ2-1
clone_size: NA
d_call: TRBD1
v_call: TRBV18
cdr3_length: 14
cdr3_aa: CASSRRGQVDEQFF
cdr3_nt: TGTGCCAGCTCACGCAGGGGGCAGGTGGATGAGCAGTTCTTC

j_call: TRBJ1-1
clone_size: NA
d_call: TRBD1
v_call: TRBV7-6
cdr3_length: 13
cdr3_aa: CASSLTGDTEAFF
cdr3_nt: TGTGCCAGCAGTCTAACAGGGGACACTGAAGCTTTCTTT

j_call: TRBJ1-2
clone_size: NA
d_call: TRBD1
v_call: TRBV6-5
cdr3_length: 13
cdr3_aa: CAILRTGNYGYTF
cdr3_nt: TGTGCCATTCTGCGGACAGGGAATTATGGCTACACCTTC

j_call: TRBJ2-3
clone_size: NA
d_call: TRBD1
v_call: TRBV7-2
cdr3_length: 15
cdr3_aa: CASSSTGQRTDTQYF
cdr3_nt: TGTGCCAGCAGCTCAACGGGACAGCGCACAGATACGCAGTATTTT

j_call: TRBJ2-6
clone_size: few
d_call: NA
v_call: TRBV27
cdr3_length: 19
cdr3_aa: CASTPLWSLQGPGANVLTF
cdr3_nt: TGTGCCAGCACCCCATTATGGAGTCTGCAGGGGCCTGGGGCCAACGTCCTGACTTTC

j_call: TRBJ2-1
clone_size: NA
d_call: NA
v_call: TRBV9
cdr3_length: 13
cdr3_aa: CASSIRQYNEQFF
cdr3_nt: TGTGCCAGCAGCATTAGACAGTACAATGAGCAGTTCTTC

j_call: TRBJ2-6
clone_size: NA
d_call: NA
v_call: TRBV6-2/TRBV6-3
cdr3_length: 18
cdr3_aa: CASSFFPDSYSGANVLTF
cdr3_nt: TGTGCCAGCAGTTTTTTCCCGGACAGCTACTCTGGGGCCAACGTCCTGACTTTC

j_call: TRBJ2-1
clone_size: once
d_call: TRBD2
v_call: TRBV5-5
cdr3_length: 19
cdr3_aa: CASSPREAFIRSSYNEQFF
cdr3_nt: TGTGCCAGCAGCCCTCGGGAGGCTTTCATAAGAAGCTCCTACAATGAGCAGTTCTTC

j_call: TRBJ1-6
clone_size: NA
d_call: TRBD1
v_call: TRBV7-9
cdr3_length: 18
cdr3_aa: CASSLAEWQGALNSPLHF
cdr3_nt: TGTGCCAGCAGCTTAGCAGAGTGGCAGGGGGCCCTTAATTCACCCCTCCACTTT

j_call: TRBJ2-1
clone_size: NA
d_call: TRBD2
v_call: TRBV12-5
cdr3_length: 16
cdr3_aa: CASGFKAGGKNNEQFF
cdr3_nt: TGTGCTAGTGGTTTTAAGGCGGGGGGGAAAAACAATGAGCAGTTCTTC

j_call: TRBJ1-6
clone_size: few
d_call: NA
v_call: TRBV5-6
cdr3_length: 15
cdr3_aa: CASSRIGGASSPLHF
cdr3_nt: TGTGCCAGCAGCCGGATAGGAGGGGCGAGTTCACCCCTCCACTTT

j_call: TRBJ2-6
clone_size: NA
d_call: TRBD1
v_call: TRBV9
cdr3_length: 18
cdr3_aa: CASSGPGQADSGANVLTF
cdr3_nt: TGTGCCAGCAGCGGTCCGGGACAGGCGGACTCTGGGGCCAACGTCCTGACTTTC

j_call: TRBJ1-2
clone_size: once
d_call: TRBD1
v_call: TRBV18
cdr3_length: 14
cdr3_aa: CASSPPTGTYGYTF
cdr3_nt: TGTGCCAGCTCACCGCCGACAGGGACCTATGGCTACACCTTC

j_call: TRBJ2-1
clone_size: NA
d_call: NA
v_call: TRBV7-9
cdr3_length: 16
cdr3_aa: CASSLNMLNSYNEQFF
cdr3_nt: TGTGCCAGCAGCTTAAACATGTTGAACTCCTACAATGAGCAGTTCTTC

j_call: TRBJ1-1
clone_size: NA
d_call: NA
v_call: TRBV15
cdr3_length: 13
cdr3_aa: CATRSLRNTEAFF
cdr3_nt: TGTGCCACCAGGTCCCTCAGGAACACTGAAGCTTTCTTT

j_call: TRBJ2-7
clone_size: NA
d_call: TRBD1
v_call: TRBV9
cdr3_length: 15
cdr3_aa: CASSVEEGGPGEQYF
cdr3_nt: TGTGCCAGCAGCGTAGAGGAAGGGGGCCCGGGAGAGCAGTACTTC

j_call: TRBJ2-2
clone_size: NA
d_call: TRBD2
v_call: TRBV5-6
cdr3_length: 15
cdr3_aa: CASSPGGGGTGELFF
cdr3_nt: TGTGCCAGCAGCCCGGGCGGGGGTGGCACCGGGGAGCTGTTTTTT

j_call: TRBJ1-1
clone_size: NA
d_call: NA
v_call: TRBV24-1
cdr3_length: 13
cdr3_aa: CATSKRADTEAFF
cdr3_nt: TGTGCCACCAGTAAGCGGGCGGACACTGAAGCTTTCTTT

j_call: TRBJ2-5
clone_size: NA
d_call: NA
v_call: TRBV19
cdr3_length: 13
cdr3_aa: CASTRGGEETQYF
cdr3_nt: TGTGCCAGTACCCGGGGCGGGGAAGAGACCCAGTACTTC

j_call: TRBJ2-5
clone_size: NA
d_call: TRBD1
v_call: TRBV5-1
cdr3_length: 14
cdr3_aa: CASSPLQGEETQYF
cdr3_nt: TGCGCCAGCTCGCCCTTACAGGGGGAAGAGACCCAGTACTTC

j_call: TRBJ2-2
clone_size: NA
d_call: TRBD2
v_call: TRBV11-2
cdr3_length: 15
cdr3_aa: CASSPLADPLGELFF
cdr3_nt: TGTGCCAGCAGTCCCCTAGCGGACCCTTTGGGGGAGCTGTTTTTT

j_call: TRBJ2-3
clone_size: NA
d_call: TRBD1
v_call: TRBV5-5
cdr3_length: 16
cdr3_aa: CASSGGQLRGTDTQYF
cdr3_nt: TGTGCCAGCAGCGGGGGACAGTTGAGGGGGACAGATACGCAGTATTTT

j_call: TRBJ2-1
clone_size: NA
d_call: NA
v_call: TRBV6-5
cdr3_length: 12
cdr3_aa: CASGRGGNEQFF
cdr3_nt: TGTGCCAGCGGAAGGGGGGGCAATGAGCAGTTCTTC

j_call: TRBJ2-1
clone_size: NA
d_call: TRBD1
v_call: TRBV2
cdr3_length: 13
cdr3_aa: CAIGQGLLNEQFF
cdr3_nt: TGTGCCATTGGACAGGGGCTGTTAAATGAGCAGTTCTTC

j_call: TRBJ1-6
clone_size: NA
d_call: NA
v_call: TRBV6-5
cdr3_length: 15
cdr3_aa: CASSYSSLRSSPLHF
cdr3_nt: TGTGCCAGCAGTTACTCGAGCCTTCGGAGTTCACCCCTCCACTTT

j_call: TRBJ1-2
clone_size: NA
d_call: NA
v_call: TRBV19
cdr3_length: 12
cdr3_aa: CASSDTPNGYTF
cdr3_nt: TGTGCCAGTAGTGATACTCCGAATGGCTACACCTTC

j_call: TRBJ1-1
clone_size: NA
d_call: TRBD1
v_call: TRBV7-2
cdr3_length: 13
cdr3_aa: CASRQGLDTEAFF
cdr3_nt: TGTGCCAGCAGACAGGGGTTGGACACTGAAGCTTTCTTT

j_call: TRBJ2-5
clone_size: NA
d_call: NA
v_call: TRBV12-2
cdr3_length: 13
cdr3_aa: CASRSGLEETQYF
cdr3_nt: TGTGCAAGTCGCTCAGGACTAGAAGAGACCCAGTACTTC

j_call: TRBJ1-2
clone_size: NA
d_call: TRBD1
v_call: TRBV5-1
cdr3_length: 15
cdr3_aa: CASSLGGQGFYGYTF
cdr3_nt: TGCGCCAGCAGCTTGGGGGGACAGGGGTTCTATGGCTACACCTTC

j_call: TRBJ1-1
clone_size: NA
d_call: NA
v_call: TRBV6-1
cdr3_length: 18
cdr3_aa: CASSETPTGSAMNTEAFF
cdr3_nt: TGTGCCAGCAGTGAAACCCCTACAGGGAGTGCCATGAACACTGAAGCTTTCTTT

j_call: TRBJ1-2
clone_size: NA
d_call: TRBD1
v_call: TRBV3-1/TRBV3-2
cdr3_length: 14
cdr3_aa: CASSQGRGLSGYTF
cdr3_nt: TGTGCCAGCAGCCAAGGAAGGGGGCTCTCTGGCTACACCTTC

j_call: TRBJ2-6
clone_size: NA
d_call: TRBD1
v_call: TRBV10-3
cdr3_length: 18
cdr3_aa: CAISDLLDRSFGANVLTF
cdr3_nt: TGTGCCATCAGTGACCTGTTGGACAGGTCCTTCGGGGCCAACGTCCTGACTTTC

j_call: TRBJ2-7
clone_size: once
d_call: TRBD2
v_call: TRBV3-1/TRBV3-2
cdr3_length: 16
cdr3_aa: CASSQDLSAGVYEQYF
cdr3_nt: TGTGCCAGCAGCCAAGACCTCTCAGCGGGAGTCTACGAGCAGTACTTC

j_call: TRBJ2-2
clone_size: once
d_call: TRBD1
v_call: TRBV30
cdr3_length: 18
cdr3_aa: CAWTQGGTGRWITGELFF
cdr3_nt: TGTGCCTGGACCCAAGGCGGGACAGGGAGATGGATCACCGGGGAGCTGTTTTTT

j_call: TRBJ1-4
clone_size: NA
d_call: NA
v_call: TRBV6-5
cdr3_length: 13
cdr3_aa: CASTSNTGKKLFF
cdr3_nt: TGTGCCAGCACATCAAATACAGGGAAGAAACTGTTTTTT

j_call: TRBJ2-3
clone_size: NA
d_call: NA
v_call: TRBV20-1
cdr3_length: 11
cdr3_aa: CSAIFADTQYF
cdr3_nt: TGCAGTGCTATCTTCGCAGATACGCAGTATTTT

j_call: TRBJ1-1
clone_size: NA
d_call: NA
v_call: TRBV30
cdr3_length: 12
cdr3_aa: CAWSDRQGEAFF
cdr3_nt: TGTGCCTGGAGTGACCGTCAGGGAGAAGCTTTCTTT

j_call: TRBJ1-6
clone_size: NA
d_call: NA
v_call: TRBV23-1
cdr3_length: 16
cdr3_aa: CASSQSYPGYHSPLHF
cdr3_nt: TGCGCCAGCAGTCAATCGTATCCAGGGTACCATTCACCCCTCCACTTT

j_call: TRBJ1-4
clone_size: NA
d_call: NA
v_call: TRBV20-1
cdr3_length: 11
cdr3_aa: CSASIREKLFF
cdr3_nt: TGCAGTGCTAGTATACGGGAAAAACTGTTTTTT

j_call: TRBJ2-1
clone_size: NA
d_call: TRBD1
v_call: TRBV18
cdr3_length: 16
cdr3_aa: CASSPLPGQGYNEQFF
cdr3_nt: TGTGCCAGCTCACCACTACCGGGACAGGGGTACAATGAGCAGTTCTTC

j_call: TRBJ1-5
clone_size: NA
d_call: TRBD1
v_call: TRBV4-1
cdr3_length: 16
cdr3_aa: CASSLRDRADNQPQHF
cdr3_nt: TGCGCCAGCAGCTTACGGGACAGGGCCGATAATCAGCCCCAGCATTTT

j_call: TRBJ1-2
clone_size: NA
d_call: NA
v_call: TRBV19
cdr3_length: 11
cdr3_aa: CASYGGNGYTF
cdr3_nt: TGTGCCAGTTACGGGGGGAATGGCTACACCTTC

j_call: TRBJ2-5
clone_size: few
d_call: TRBD2
v_call: TRBV4-2
cdr3_length: 18
cdr3_aa: CASSQELAGGPSQETQYF
cdr3_nt: TGTGCCAGCAGCCAAGAACTAGCGGGGGGGCCGTCACAAGAGACCCAGTACTTC